This T cell receptor beta chain comes out of a study of blood T cell repertoires in COVID-19 (dated by TCRdb to the early 2020s). As for the study more broadly: The collaborator samples originated in the United States, Italy and Spain and spanned the acute and convalescent phases of COVID-19. The material from the prospective study consisted of cDNA or gDNA derived from T cells, B-cell-depleted T cells, or PBMCs. The samples were drawn from two sources: the first 160 participants of the ongoing ImmuneRACE study, and 1,200 or so subjects contributed by 6 global collaborators. The sample metadata nearly always contained a de-identified subject ID, COVID-19 status, age in years and sex. A freely available public database, intended as a resource for researchers studying the immune response to SARS-CoV-2, is where the repertoires were released. Subjects who had been exposed to COVID-19, were actively infected with it, or had recovered from it provided the deeply sampled blood TCRbeta repertoires that made up the dataset. Where available, HLA class I and class II types were obtained from metadata supplied by the sample provider rather than from assay-based typing. Results and caveats for the whole study, not just this receptor: Clinical and demographic metadata were provided uncurated, with the amount varying by source and participant.

TCRbeta CDR3 regions were amplified from genomic DNA by means of the immunoSEQ Assay, a bias-controlled multiplex PCR. From the authors' description of their analysis: Nucleated cell counts per sample were estimated from amplification of reference gene primers within the assay. To quantify the absolute abundance of each unique TCRbeta CDR3 rearrangement, sequence reads were collapsed and filtered. For each sample, productive Simpson clonality was calculated as the square root of Simpson's diversity index over productive rearrangements. The clones in this table, taken by TCRdb from immuneACCESS, are in-frame only. Not every clone is retained; where verified, under half of the shortfall comes from an unresolved V gene, and the cause of the rest is unknown. V, J and clone size are taken as reported in that table, and D and trimming were inferred from the DNA itself. Across this sample there are about 69,000 clones, with under 85% seen only once. The ten top clones hold more than 15% of the sample.

Its CDR3 holds 15 amino acids, cysteine through phenylalanine. The only DNA kept is the CDR3, 45 bases in frame from the first base. Clipping removes 1 base from V and 2 bases from J, with 5 as the unmatched junction base count. CDR1 and CDR2, per the germline V gene, are MDHEN and SYDVKM. Collaborating institutions collected whole blood in K2EDTA tubes following their own protocols. Collaborator samples were shipped for TCRbeta analysis as frozen whole blood, isolated PBMCs, or DNA extracted from either sample type. With respect to this clone: There is no known antigen for this receptor. One base away there is no much larger clone; base qualities are not given.

The chain employs TRBV28 and TRBJ2-7; TRBD1 lines up with 7 middle nucleotides. The origin of this receptor is a man aged 55 to 70 with acute or convalescent COVID-19. Specimen: peripheral blood. The CDR3 region reads CASSLYRDSAYEQYF. The bases read TGTGCCAGCAGTTTATACCGGGACAGCGCCTACGAGCAGTACTTC. With all but the CDR3 taken from the reference TRBV28 and TRBJ2-7 genes, the full variable domain is: DVKVTQSSRYLVKRTGEKVFLECVQDMDHENMFWYRQDPGLGLRLIYFSYDVKMKEKGDIPEGYSVSREKKERFSLILESASTNQTSMYLCASSLYRDSAYEQYFGPGTRLTVT.